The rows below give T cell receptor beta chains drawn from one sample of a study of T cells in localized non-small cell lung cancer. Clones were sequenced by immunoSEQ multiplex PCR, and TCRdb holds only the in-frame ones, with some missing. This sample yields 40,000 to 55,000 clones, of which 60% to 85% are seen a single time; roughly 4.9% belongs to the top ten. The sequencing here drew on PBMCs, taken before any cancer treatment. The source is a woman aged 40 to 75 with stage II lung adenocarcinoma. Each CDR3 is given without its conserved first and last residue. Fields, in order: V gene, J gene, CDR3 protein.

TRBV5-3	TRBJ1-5	ARSLEGGLSNQPQH
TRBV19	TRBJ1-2	ATLDRGVDGYT
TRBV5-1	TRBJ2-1	ASSLGQILEQF
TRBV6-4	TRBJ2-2	ASSAVSNTGELF
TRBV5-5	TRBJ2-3	ASSLESGRGIDTQY
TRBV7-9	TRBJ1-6	ASSSWTDSPLH
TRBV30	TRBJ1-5	AWMAGSGNQPQH
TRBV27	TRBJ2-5	ASSPPGGGIQY
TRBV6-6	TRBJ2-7	ASSYGTGVYEQY
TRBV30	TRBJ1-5	AWSPPRNRGTYSNQPQH
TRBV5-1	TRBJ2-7	ASSLAGGPNYEQY
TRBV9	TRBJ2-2	ASSVSVGANTGELF
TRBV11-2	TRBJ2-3	ASSLALTDTQY
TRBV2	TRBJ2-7	ASMWAFSYEQY
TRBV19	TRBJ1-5	ASSISRQPQH
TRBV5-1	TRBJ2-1	ASSLTGDEQF
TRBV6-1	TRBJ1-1	ASSIWTGRAF
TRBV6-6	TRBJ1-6	ASSLDRYSPLH
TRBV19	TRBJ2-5	ASSPVMGGRIGVETQY
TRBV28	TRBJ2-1	ASSSRGGLRNEQF
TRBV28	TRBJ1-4	ASKTGLGYSGEKLF
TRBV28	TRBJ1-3	ASSLWGKVYTIY
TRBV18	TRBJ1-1	ASSSTGYTEAF
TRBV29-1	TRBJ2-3	SVARASTDTQY
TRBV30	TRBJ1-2	AWSVLTYNYGYT
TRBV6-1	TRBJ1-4	ASSESKGVNEKLF
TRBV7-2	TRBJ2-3	ASSLMASSSTDTQY
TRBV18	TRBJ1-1	ASFADRRQTEAF
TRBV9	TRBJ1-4	ASSTRTGGGEKLF
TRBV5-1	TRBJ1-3	ASSTDQTGTGNTIY
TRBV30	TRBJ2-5	AWGGHLSETQY
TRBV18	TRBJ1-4	ASSTTFPPNEKLF
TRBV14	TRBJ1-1	ASSRKLTGPEAF
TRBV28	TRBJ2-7	ASSSETLGSYEQY
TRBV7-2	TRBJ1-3	ASSLDVRGNTIY
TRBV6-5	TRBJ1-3	ASSRGTGNTIY
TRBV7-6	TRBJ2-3	ASSGSSGGAIDTQY
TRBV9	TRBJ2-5	ASSPGTGGAETQY
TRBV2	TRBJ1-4	ASSRSRDRGEKLF
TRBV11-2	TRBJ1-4	ASSFSGRGEKLF
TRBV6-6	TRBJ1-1	ASSLRGTNTEAF
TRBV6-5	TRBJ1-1	ASTRGRTEAF
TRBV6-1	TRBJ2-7	ASSEAGTGRREQY
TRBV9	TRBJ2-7	ASSVEGTEQY
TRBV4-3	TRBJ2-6	ASSQETGSGANVLT
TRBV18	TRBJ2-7	ASSPPGSEGSYEQY
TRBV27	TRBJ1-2	ASSFRDGTGYT
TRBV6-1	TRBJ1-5	ASSWTGGNQPQH
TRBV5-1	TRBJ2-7	ASSLVSTGQRGYEQY
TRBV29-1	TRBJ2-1	SAVPPGVNEQF
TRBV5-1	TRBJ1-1	ASSRVGGTEAF
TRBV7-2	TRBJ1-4	ASSRDSSNEKLF
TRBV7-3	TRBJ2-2	ASSPRTSGGAVAGELF
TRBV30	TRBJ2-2	AWAKNTGELF
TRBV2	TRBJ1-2	ASSDLANYGYT
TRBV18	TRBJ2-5	ASSPGTGASTETQY